The 5 T cell receptor beta chains in this list originate from one sample, sequenced in a study of cytomegalovirus exposure and HLA in healthy donors. The PCR used 60 Vbeta and 13 Jbeta primers. The assay was immunoSEQ multiplex PCR, and TCRdb's table has in-frame clones only and misses some. In the table there are roughly 190,000 clones, around 83% of which are singletons. Material: PBMCs. The source is a woman between 18 and 30 years old in good health and CMV-seronegative.

The rearrangement uses TRBV7-6 and TRBJ2-7; perhaps TRBD2 as D (6 bases). The CDR3 is 14 amino acids. Deletions cut 6 bases from V and 1 base from J, with 13 bases between. Germline V gene lookup returns CDR1 SGHVS and CDR2 FNYEAQ. CDR3 sequence reads: CASSWGDPSYEQYF. The CDR3 DNA sequence: TGTGCCAGCAGTTGGGGGGACCCTTCCTACGAGCAGTACTTC.

V gene TRBV19 combines with J gene TRBJ1-3; unclear D gene. This CDR3 is 15 amino acids long. CDR1 is LNHDA and CDR2 is SQIVND in the germline V gene (reference sequence). The germline V and J ends were trimmed by 3 bases and 0 bases, with 9 bases remaining between them. DNA of the CDR3: TGTGCCAGTAGTATGAGGGATTTCTCTGGAAACACCATATATTTT. This sequence encodes CASSMRDFSGNTIYF.

CDR3: CASSLVFNEQFF. DNA of the CDR3: TGTGCCAGCAGCTTAGTCTTTAATGAGCAGTTCTTC. The chain employs TRBV7-2 and TRBJ2-1; D is unclear. V was trimmed by 1 base and J by 7 bases, leaving 5 bases between them. Germline CDR1 SGHTA, CDR2 FQGNSA. This CDR3 region has 12 residues.

This chain connects TRBV6-5 to TRBJ1-4; D is unclear. This CDR3 is built from 15 residues. Germline CDR1 and CDR2: MNHEY and SVGAGI. The V and J ends lost 0 bases and 0 bases respectively, with 5 bases between them. The CDR3 loop reads CASSYSGATNEKLFF. CDR3 in DNA: TGTGCCAGCAGTTACTCCGGGGCAACTAATGAAAAACTGTTTTTT.

The V and J genes are TRBV19 and TRBJ2-1, with 11 bases aligning to TRBD2. Germline loops: CDR1 LNHDA, CDR2 SQIVND (reference sequence). The ends lost 7 bases at V and 4 bases at J; junction bases unmatched: 6. This CDR3 has 15 residues. The CDR3 DNA follows: TGTGCCAGTACCGGACTAGCGGGTTGGTACAATGAGCAGTTCTTC. Translating it yields CASTGLAGWYNEQFF. The variable domain in full, with the rest retrieved from reference TRBV19 and TRBJ2-1, is DGGITQSPKYLFRKEGQNVTLSCEQNLNHDAMYWYRQDPGQGLRLIYYSQIVNDFQKGDIAEGYSVSREKKESFPLTVTSAQKNPTAFYLCASTGLAGWYNEQFFGPGTRLTVL.